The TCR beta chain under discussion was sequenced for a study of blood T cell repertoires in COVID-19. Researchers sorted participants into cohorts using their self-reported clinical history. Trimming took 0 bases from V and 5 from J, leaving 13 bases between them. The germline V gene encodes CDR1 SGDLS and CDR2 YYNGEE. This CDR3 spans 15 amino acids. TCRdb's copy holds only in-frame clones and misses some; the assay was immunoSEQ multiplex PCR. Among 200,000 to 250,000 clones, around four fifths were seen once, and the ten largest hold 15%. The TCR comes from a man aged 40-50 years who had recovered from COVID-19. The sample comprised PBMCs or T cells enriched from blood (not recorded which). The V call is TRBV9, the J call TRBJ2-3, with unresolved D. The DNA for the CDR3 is TGTGCCAGCAGCGTAGTTACTTCCGAGAGAGATACGCAGTATTTT. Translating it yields CASSVVTSERDTQYF.